This TCR beta chain was observed in a study of beta chain features in type 1 diabetes. Looking at the study overall: Sorted cell examination encompassed 100,000,000 or so cells across all samples. General study results and limits: Any HLA effect on TCRB rearrangement was left unresolved by small sub-analyses. Patients with Type 1 diabetes showed moderately but significantly shorter TCRB CDR3s in all four CD4+ subsets. Sequencing the cDNA could make cells with high TCR expression show up more than they should.

Cells sorted by CD45RO/CCR7/CD25/CD127/CD95/CD27 comprised CD4+ naive, central memory, regulatory and stem cell-like memory cells. Expressed TCRB transcripts got sequenced, as all isolated RNA was reverse transcribed. Generated by immunoSEQ multiplex PCR, the TCRdb table keeps only in-frame clones and is missing some. In the table there are 150,000 to 180,000 clones, 10% of which are singletons. With respect to this clone: What it binds is unknown. Different DNA sequences within this sample yield the same CDR3.

The CDR3 is 13 amino acids. V shed 6 bases and J 5 bases; nucleotides not matched to a gene: 1. Looked up from germline, CDR1 is SNHLY and CDR2 is FYNNEI. The sequenced sample consisted of central memory CD4+ T cells from blood. The sequence was collected from a young man with type 1 diabetes. The J gene is TRBJ1-5, the V gene TRBV2; 10 positions agree with TRBD1. The CDR3 is CASRGTGDQPQHF. CDR3 in DNA: TGTGCCAGCAGAGGGACAGGGGATCAGCCCCAGCATTTT.